The clone carrying this T cell receptor (beta chain) was seen repeatedly, ten times or more. Its antigen is not known. Generation of TCR cDNA used 5'RACE template switching (which added a universal primer site and UMIs). TCRdb used MiXCR to reprocess the 5' RACE reads, holding one entry per CDR3 protein. The table lists roughly 110,000 distinct CDR3 sequences, approximately 8.4% of them singletons. The data were taken from a study of T cells after yellow fever vaccination. The study's findings and limits: A weaker but faster secondary response was observed, peaking on day 5 versus 15. A large majority of primary-vaccination clones showed up again after the booster (96% CD4, 88% CD8). Abundant clonotypes from the bulk population could get into FACS-sorted repertoires as contaminants.

The source of this sequence is a man between 25 and 39 years old who received the YFV17D yellow fever vaccine. Sequenced material: CD8+ T cells sorted from PBMCs, taken 45 days after the yellow fever booster vaccination.

As DNA, the CDR3 is TGCAGTGCTAGATCACACCGGGACAGGGTCCACGAGCAGTACTTC. The encoded protein is CSARSHRDRVHEQYF. The V and J genes are TRBV20-1 and TRBJ2-7, with TRBD1 identical over 9 bases. CDR1 and CDR2 (germline): DFQATT, SNEGSKA (reference sequence). The V gene end was trimmed by 2 bases and the J gene end by 5 bases; junction bases not matched to a gene: 10. The CDR3 covers 15 residues.